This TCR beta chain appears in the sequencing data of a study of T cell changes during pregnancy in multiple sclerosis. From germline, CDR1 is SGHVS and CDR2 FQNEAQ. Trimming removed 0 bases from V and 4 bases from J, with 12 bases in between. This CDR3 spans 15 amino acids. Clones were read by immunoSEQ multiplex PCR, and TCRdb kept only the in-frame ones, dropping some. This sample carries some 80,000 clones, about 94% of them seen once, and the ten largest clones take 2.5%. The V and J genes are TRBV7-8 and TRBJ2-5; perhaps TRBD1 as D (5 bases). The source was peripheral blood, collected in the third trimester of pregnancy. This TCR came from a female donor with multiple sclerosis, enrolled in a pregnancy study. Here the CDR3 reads CASSLARQGRETQYF. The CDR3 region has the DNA TGTGCCAGCAGCTTAGCGCGTCAGGGTCGAGAGACCCAGTACTTC.